This T cell receptor (beta chain) derives from a study of blood T cell repertoires in COVID-19. Across the study: COVID-19 samples collected from the United States, Italy and Spain covered acute and convalescent phases.

V lost 6 bases, J lost 1 base, and 10 bases stayed unmatched. This CDR3 is built from 16 residues. Per germline, CDR1 MNHEY and CDR2 SMNVEV (reference sequence). Methods used by the authors: Estimation of nucleated cell counts relied on the amplification of reference gene primers. TCRdb's copy holds only in-frame clones and misses some; the assay was immunoSEQ multiplex PCR. Clonal size and the V and J genes are those of that table, whereas D and trimming came from the DNA. Of over 120,000 clones in the sample, roughly 86% are singletons; the top ten hold about 1.7%. The clonotype was recovered from a man in his 70s with acute or convalescent COVID-19. Sequenced input: peripheral blood. The chain is built from TRBV27 and TRBJ2-3; 7 positions match TRBD1. The CDR3 nucleotides read TGTGCCAGCAGCCAGTTCGACAGGGTGCGCACAGATACGCAGTATTTT. Its protein product is CASSQFDRVRTDTQYF.